The 17 T cell receptor beta chains below were found in one sample sequenced in a study of T-cell reconstitution after alpha-beta-depleted transplantation in children. Unique molecular identifiers were built into the TCRbeta library. TCRdb reprocessed the PCR reads via MiXCR and lists one record per CDR3 protein. The profile shows a few hundred thousand distinct CDR3 sequences, 5.5% to 7% of them singletons. Sequences were derived from PBMCs, sampled before TCRalphabeta/CD19-depleted stem cell transplant. The receptors shown here come from a boy aged 2 to 9 with acute lymphoblastic leukemia, due to receive a stem cell transplant.

This chain joins TRBV20-1 and TRBJ2-3, with 12 bases fitting TRBD2. This CDR3 contains 14 residues. The V and J ends lost 6 bases and 0 bases, in that order; junction bases with no gene match: 1. In germline, CDR1 is DFQATT, CDR2 SNEGSKA (reference sequence). The CDR3 sequence is CSALAGGSTDTQYF. In nucleotides, the CDR3 is TGCAGTGCGCTAGCGGGAGGGAGCACAGATACGCAGTATTTT.

This clonotype has at least ten counts. The chain recombines TRBV20-1 with TRBJ2-6; D remains unclear. Germline V gives CDR1 DFQATT, CDR2 SNEGSKA (reference sequence). The CDR3 has 15 residues. Trimming removed 5 bases from V and 0 bases from J, with 11 bases in between. The CDR3 region is CSAQRLASGANVLTF. Written as DNA, the CDR3 is TGCAGTGCTCAGAGACTGGCCTCTGGGGCCAACGTCCTGACTTTC.

The genes are TRBV11-2 and TRBJ2-3; the D gene is possibly TRBD1 (7 bases). The CDR3 loop spans 17 amino acids. V was pared by 5 bases and J by 2 bases, with 20 bases between. Germline assignment: CDR1 SGHAT and CDR2 FQNNGV. The CDR3 spells CASSRVGQGGHTDTQYF. The CDR3, as DNA: TGTGCCAGCAGCCGGGTCGGGCAGGGGGGCCACACAGATACGCAGTATTTT.

This clonotype was seen at least ten times. The V and J genes are TRBV10-3 and TRBJ2-1, with 7 nucleotides matching TRBD2. With V trimmed by 2 bases and J by 6 bases, 13 bases remained unmatched. Germline loops: CDR1 ENHRY, CDR2 SYGVKD. The CDR3 sequence is 17 residues long. CDR3 region: CAISEQASGPRGNEQFF. Here the CDR3 DNA reads TGTGCCATCAGTGAGCAAGCTAGCGGCCCTCGGGGCAATGAGCAGTTCTTC.

The gene calls are TRBV30 and TRBJ2-1; 10 nucleotides match TRBD2. Germline V gene lookup returns CDR1 GTSNPN and CDR2 SVGIG (reference sequence). This CDR3 has 15 amino acids. The V gene end was trimmed by 1 base and the J gene end by 3 bases; junction bases not matched to a gene: 3. DNA of the CDR3: TGTGCCTGGAGTGGCGTAGCGGGGGGCTACAATGAGCAGTTCTTC. This translates into CAWSGVAGGYNEQFF.

This clonotype was seen repeatedly, ten times or more. The chain employs TRBV7-8 and TRBJ2-1; no reliable D call. The CDR3 is 13 residues long. V shed 1 base and J shed 4 bases, with 5 bases lying between them. Germline V CDR1 and CDR2: SGHVS, FQNEAQ. CDR3 DNA sequence: TGTGCCAGCAGCTTAGTCCGATACAATGAGCAGTTCTTC. It yields the protein CASSLVRYNEQFF.

The sample holds many counts of this clonotype. The gene calls are TRBV12-3 or TRBV12-4 and TRBJ1-4; D ambiguous. The CDR3 totals 13 residues. The V end lost 8 bases, the J end lost 5 bases, and 12 bases lay between the germline ends. The CDR3 is CASRLSPNEKLFF. As DNA, the CDR3 is TGTGCCAGCCGCTTGTCCCCAAATGAAAAACTGTTTTTT.

There are a few counts of this clonotype. V gene TRBV20-1 combines with J gene TRBJ2-1; 13 nucleotides agree with TRBD2. The CDR3 totals 18 residues. The germline V gene has CDR1 DFQATT and CDR2 SNEGSKA (reference sequence). Trimming at V came to 2 bases and at J to 3 bases, leaving 10 bases not matched to a gene. CDR3: CSARPLAGGPSFYNEQFF. CDR3 nucleotides: TGCAGTGCTAGACCACTAGCGGGAGGGCCGAGTTTCTACAATGAGCAGTTCTTC.

This clonotype was recorded many times. J is TRBJ2-6 and V is TRBV3-1; D is tentatively TRBD1 or TRBD2 (7 bases each). CDR1 is LGHDT, CDR2 YNNKEL, per germline (reference sequence). The germline V and J ends were trimmed by 4 bases and 2 bases, with 15 bases remaining between them. CDR3 length equals 17 residues. CDR3 nucleotides: TGTGCCAGCAGCCCAACGACAGGGACTACTGGGGCCAACGTCCTGACTTTC. It is translated as CASSPTTGTTGANVLTF.

This clonotype occurred a few times. The chain combines TRBV20-1 with TRBJ2-1; no clear D gene. CDR3 length equals 14 residues. Per germline, CDR1 DFQATT and CDR2 SNEGSKA (reference sequence). The germline V and J ends were trimmed by 4 bases and 6 bases, with 16 bases remaining between them. The CDR3 sequence: CSATLNYQANEQFF. CDR3 DNA: TGCAGTGCTACCCTCAACTATCAGGCCAATGAGCAGTTCTTC.

The gene calls are TRBV7-9 and TRBJ2-3; D possibly corresponds to TRBD2 (5 bases). Trimming removed 6 bases at V and 2 bases at J, with 21 bases between. Germline V lookup: CDR1 SEHNR, CDR2 FQNEAQ (reference sequence). The CDR3 consists of 17 residues. CDR3 sequence: CASRPTLAGALTDTQYF. The CDR3 DNA follows: TGTGCCAGCAGACCAACCCTGGCGGGCGCCCTCACAGATACGCAGTATTTT. The whole variable domain, remainder taken from reference TRBV7-9 and TRBJ2-3, is DTGVSQNPRHKITKRGQNVTFRCDPISEHNRLYWYRQTLGQGPEFLTYFQNEAQLEKSRLLSDRFSAERPKGSFSTLEIQRTEQGDSAMYLCASRPTLAGALTDTQYFGPGTRLTVL.

This clonotype was picked up many times. The V call is TRBV5-1, the J call TRBJ2-1; unclear D gene. Germline V gene lookup returns CDR1 SGHRS and CDR2 YFSETQ. This CDR3 is built from 15 residues. V was pared by 4 bases and J by 9 bases, with 20 bases between. The CDR3 sequence is CASSPLGPVLSEQFF. CDR3 nucleotide sequence: TGCGCCAGCAGCCCATTGGGCCCTGTACTTAGTGAGCAGTTCTTC. Based on the CDR3 plus reference TRBV5-1 and TRBJ2-1, the full variable domain is KAGVTQTPRYLIKTRGQQVTLSCSPISGHRSVSWYQQTPGQGLQFLFEYFSETQRNKGNFPGRFSGRQFSNSRSEMNVSTLELGDSALYLCASSPLGPVLSEQFFGPGTRLTVL.

The chain links TRBV20-1 to TRBJ2-3; 7 bases are shared with TRBD2. V shed 6 bases, J shed 4 bases, and the junction held 25 bases outside the gene matches. The CDR3 runs 19 residues. Germline V gives CDR1 DFQATT, CDR2 SNEGSKA (reference sequence). The CDR3 sequence: CSAPASGLARLSYADTQYF. CDR3 bases: TGCAGTGCCCCGGCTAGCGGCTTGGCCCGCCTTTCTTATGCAGATACGCAGTATTTT.

This clonotype was counted only a few times. A read error may account for a junction end that differs from germline. The chain combines TRBV18 with TRBJ2-3; D gene ambiguous. This CDR3 is 13 amino acids long. Germline lookup yields CDR1 KGHSH and CDR2 LQKENI. For the CDR3, the DNA is TGTGCCAGCTCACCGGTTGCGGCAGATACGAAGTATTTT. Its translation is CASSPVAADTKYF.

This clonotype has more than one count but fewer than ten. The rearrangement joins TRBV25-1 to TRBJ2-5; tentative D call: TRBD2 (5 bases). Germline CDR1 and CDR2: MGHDK and SYGVNS. The CDR3 has 15 amino acids. Trimming removed 2 bases from V and 0 bases from J, with 10 bases in between. CDR3 sequence (DNA): TGTGCCAGCAGTGAAACCCCGGGGTACCAAGAGACCCAGTACTTC. It yields the protein CASSETPGYQETQYF.

This clonotype has just a few counts. V is TRBV15 and J is TRBJ2-1; 12 bases agree with TRBD2. CDR3 length: 15 amino acids. V dropped 3 bases and J dropped 8; count of bases not matched to a gene: 5. Germline assignment: CDR1 LNHNV and CDR2 YYDKDF (reference sequence). Written as DNA, the CDR3 is TGTGCCACCAGCAGGACTAGCGGGAGTCGGTATGAGCAGTTCTTC. It translates to CATSRTSGSRYEQFF.

This clonotype came up a few times. The V and J genes are TRBV19 and TRBJ2-1, with D possibly TRBD2 on 6 matching bases. V was shortened by 0 bases and J by 7 bases, with 16 bases between the two germline ends. The CDR3 is 16 amino acids. Looked up from germline, CDR1 is LNHDA and CDR2 is SQIVND (reference sequence). The CDR3 reads CASSIDRGRPRNEQFF. In DNA form, the CDR3 reads TGTGCCAGTAGTATAGATCGGGGGAGACCCAGGAATGAGCAGTTCTTC.